The clone carrying this T cell receptor (beta chain) was counted between two and nine times. This specimen comes from a study of sequential checkpoint blockade in melanoma. Across the study: Each arm's sequence ended with maintenance nivolumab.

Measured with immunoSEQ multiplex PCR; TCRdb has only the in-frame clones, and not every one. Of about 26,000 clones detected, roughly 81% appear once; the ten largest clones hold around a fifth. Treatment described: randomized to nivolumab then ipilimumab (arm A) or the reverse (arm B). No patient had prior DNA-damaging chemotherapy. Sorted cells were live CD3+CD8+, lacking CD19 and CD56, from PBMCs. The CDR3 consists of 14 residues. Germline V CDR1 and CDR2: SGDLS, YYNGEE. V lost 4 bases, J lost 0 bases, and 10 bases lay in between. The sample consisted of CD8+ T cells sorted from blood (inferred from file names), taken from a patient given nivolumab and ipilimumab in sequence. The genes are TRBV9 and TRBJ1-2, with D maybe TRBD1 (5 bases). The source of this sequence is a human donor with melanoma. The CDR3 sequence: CASSSSTANYGYTF. The CDR3 bases are TGTGCCAGCAGCTCCTCGACAGCTAACTATGGCTACACCTTC.